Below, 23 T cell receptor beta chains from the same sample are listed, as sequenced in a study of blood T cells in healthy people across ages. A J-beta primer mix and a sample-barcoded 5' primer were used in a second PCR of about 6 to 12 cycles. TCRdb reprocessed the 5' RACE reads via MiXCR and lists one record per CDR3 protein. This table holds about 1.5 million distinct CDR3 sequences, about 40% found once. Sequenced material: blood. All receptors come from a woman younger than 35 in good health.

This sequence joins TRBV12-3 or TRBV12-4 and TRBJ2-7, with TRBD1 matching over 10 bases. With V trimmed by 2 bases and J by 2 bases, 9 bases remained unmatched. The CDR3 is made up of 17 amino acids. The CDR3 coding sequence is TGTGCCAGCAGTTTACGGCCCCCAGGACAGGGGGCCTACGAGCAGTACTTC. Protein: CASSLRPPGQGAYEQYF.

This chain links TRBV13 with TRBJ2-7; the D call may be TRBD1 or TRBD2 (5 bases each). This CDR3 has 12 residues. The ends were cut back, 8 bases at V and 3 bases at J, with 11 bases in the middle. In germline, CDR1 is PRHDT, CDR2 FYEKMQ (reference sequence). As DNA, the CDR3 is TGTGCCAGCGGGGACGGCAACTACGAGCAGTACTTC. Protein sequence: CASGDGNYEQYF.

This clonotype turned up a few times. CDR3 amino acids: CASSPTSGSGDTQYF. For the CDR3, the DNA is TGTGCCAGCAGTCCTACTAGCGGGAGTGGAGATACGCAGTATTTT. The chain is built from TRBV6-5 and TRBJ2-3, with TRBD2 matching 11 bases. CDR3 length: 15 amino acids. Looked up from germline, CDR1 is MNHEY and CDR2 is SVGAGI. The V segment lost 5 bases and the J segment 5 bases; nucleotides outside the gene matches: 6.

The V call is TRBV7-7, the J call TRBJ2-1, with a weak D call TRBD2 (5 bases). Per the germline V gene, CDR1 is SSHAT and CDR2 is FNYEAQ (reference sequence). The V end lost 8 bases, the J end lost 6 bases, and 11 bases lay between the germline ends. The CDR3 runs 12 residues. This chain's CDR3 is CASGRRANEQFF. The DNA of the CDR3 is TGTGCCAGCGGAAGGCGGGCCAATGAGCAGTTCTTC.

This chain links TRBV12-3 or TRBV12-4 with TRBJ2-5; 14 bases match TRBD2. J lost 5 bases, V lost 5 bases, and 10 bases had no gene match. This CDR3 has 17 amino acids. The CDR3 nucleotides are TGTGCCAGCAGTGGGACTAGCGGGAGCTCGTTCCCGGAGACCCAGTACTTC. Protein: CASSGTSGSSFPETQYF.

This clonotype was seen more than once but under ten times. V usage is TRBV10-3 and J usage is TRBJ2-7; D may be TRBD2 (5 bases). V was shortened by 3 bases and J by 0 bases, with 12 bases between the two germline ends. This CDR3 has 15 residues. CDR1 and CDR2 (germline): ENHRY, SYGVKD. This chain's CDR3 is CAISDTSGSSYEQYF. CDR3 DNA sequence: TGTGCCATCAGTGACACCAGCGGTAGCTCCTACGAGCAGTACTTC.

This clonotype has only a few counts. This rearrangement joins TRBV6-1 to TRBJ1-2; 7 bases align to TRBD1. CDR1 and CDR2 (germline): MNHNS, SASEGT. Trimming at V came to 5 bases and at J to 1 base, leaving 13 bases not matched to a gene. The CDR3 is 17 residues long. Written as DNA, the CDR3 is TGTGCCAGCAGTCCCAACAGGGGCCGTACTCATAACTATGGCTACACCTTC. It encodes CASSPNRGRTHNYGYTF.

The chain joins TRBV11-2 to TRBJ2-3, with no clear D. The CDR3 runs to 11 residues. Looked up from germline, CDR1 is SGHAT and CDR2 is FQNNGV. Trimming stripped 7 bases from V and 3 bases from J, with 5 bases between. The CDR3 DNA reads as TGTGCCAGCACCCAAACAGATACGCAGTATTTT. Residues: CASTQTDTQYF.

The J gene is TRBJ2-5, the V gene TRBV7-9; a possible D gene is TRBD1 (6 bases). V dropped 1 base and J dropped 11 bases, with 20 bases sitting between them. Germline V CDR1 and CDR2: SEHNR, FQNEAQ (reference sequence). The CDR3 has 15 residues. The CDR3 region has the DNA TGTGCCAGCAGCTTAGTCGGCAGGGGCCACAATGAGCAGTACTTC. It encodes CASSLVGRGHNEQYF.

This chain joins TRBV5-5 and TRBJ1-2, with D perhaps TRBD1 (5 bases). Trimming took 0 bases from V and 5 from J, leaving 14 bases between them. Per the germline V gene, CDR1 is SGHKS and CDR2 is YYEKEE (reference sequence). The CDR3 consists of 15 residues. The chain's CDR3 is CASSLGPGEGYGYTF. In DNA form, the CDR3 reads TGTGCCAGCAGCTTGGGGCCCGGCGAGGGGTATGGCTACACCTTC.

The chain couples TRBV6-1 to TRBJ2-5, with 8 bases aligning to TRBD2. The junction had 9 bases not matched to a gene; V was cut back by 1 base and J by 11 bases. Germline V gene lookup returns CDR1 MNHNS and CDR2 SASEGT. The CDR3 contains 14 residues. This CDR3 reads CASSEGPGGNEQYF. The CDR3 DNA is TGTGCCAGCAGTGAAGGGCCGGGGGGGAATGAGCAGTACTTC.

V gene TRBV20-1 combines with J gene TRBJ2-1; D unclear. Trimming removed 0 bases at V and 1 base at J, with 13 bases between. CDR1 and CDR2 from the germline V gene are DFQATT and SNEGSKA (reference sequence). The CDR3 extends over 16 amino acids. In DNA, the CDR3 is TGCAGTGCTAGAGATTTACCGGGTTCTTCCTACAATGAGCAGTTCTTC. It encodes CSARDLPGSSYNEQFF.

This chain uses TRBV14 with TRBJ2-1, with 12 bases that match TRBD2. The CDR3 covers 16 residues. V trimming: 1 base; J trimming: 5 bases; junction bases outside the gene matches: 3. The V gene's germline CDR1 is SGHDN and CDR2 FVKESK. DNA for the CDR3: TGTGCCAGCAGCCAAGGACTAGCGGGAGCGCACAATGAGCAGTTCTTC. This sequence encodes CASSQGLAGAHNEQFF. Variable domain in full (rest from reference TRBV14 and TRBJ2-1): EAGVTQFPSHSVIEKGQTVTLRCDPISGHDNLYWYRRVMGKEIKFLLHFVKESKQDESGMPNNRFLAERTGGTYSTLKVQPAELEDSGVYFCASSQGLAGAHNEQFFGPGTRLTVL.

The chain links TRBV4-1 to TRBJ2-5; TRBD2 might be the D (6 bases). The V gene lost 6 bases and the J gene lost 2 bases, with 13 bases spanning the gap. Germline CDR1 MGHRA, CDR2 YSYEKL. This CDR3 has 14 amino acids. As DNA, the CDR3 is TGCGCCAGCAGACACCGGGACTCACAAGAGACCCAGTACTTC. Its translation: CASRHRDSQETQYF.

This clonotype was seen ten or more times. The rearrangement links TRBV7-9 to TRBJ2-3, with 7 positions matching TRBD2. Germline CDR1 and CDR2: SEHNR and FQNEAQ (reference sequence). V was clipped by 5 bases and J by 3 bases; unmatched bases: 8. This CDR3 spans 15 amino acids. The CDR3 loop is CASSRAGLGTDTQYF. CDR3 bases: TGTGCCAGCAGCCGCGCAGGACTAGGTACAGATACGCAGTATTTT.

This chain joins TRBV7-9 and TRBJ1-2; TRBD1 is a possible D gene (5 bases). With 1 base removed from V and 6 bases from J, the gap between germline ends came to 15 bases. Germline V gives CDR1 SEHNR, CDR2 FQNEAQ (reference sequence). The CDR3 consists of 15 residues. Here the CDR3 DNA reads TGTGCCAGCAGCTTAGGCCCCCAGGGAAAGGATGGCTACACCTTC. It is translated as CASSLGPQGKDGYTF.

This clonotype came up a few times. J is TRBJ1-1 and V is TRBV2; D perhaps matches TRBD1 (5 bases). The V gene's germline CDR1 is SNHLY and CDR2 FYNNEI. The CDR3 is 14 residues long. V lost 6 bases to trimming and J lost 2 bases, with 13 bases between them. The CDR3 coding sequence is TGTGCCAGCAGCCAGGGATTATCAAACACTGAAGCTTTCTTT. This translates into CASSQGLSNTEAFF.

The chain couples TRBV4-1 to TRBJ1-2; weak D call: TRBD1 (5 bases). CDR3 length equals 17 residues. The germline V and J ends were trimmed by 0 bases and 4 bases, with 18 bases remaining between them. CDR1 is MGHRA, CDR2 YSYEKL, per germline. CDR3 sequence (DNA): TGCGCCAGCAGCCAAGATCGCCCTACGGGGGGACCCTATGGCTACACCTTC. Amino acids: CASSQDRPTGGPYGYTF.

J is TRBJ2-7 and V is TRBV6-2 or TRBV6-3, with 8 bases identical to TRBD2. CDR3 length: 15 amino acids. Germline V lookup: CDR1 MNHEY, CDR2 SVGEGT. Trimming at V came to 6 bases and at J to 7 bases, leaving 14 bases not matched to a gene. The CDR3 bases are TGTGCCAGCAGCGGCATAGCGGGACATTCGTATGAGCAGTACTTC. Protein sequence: CASSGIAGHSYEQYF.

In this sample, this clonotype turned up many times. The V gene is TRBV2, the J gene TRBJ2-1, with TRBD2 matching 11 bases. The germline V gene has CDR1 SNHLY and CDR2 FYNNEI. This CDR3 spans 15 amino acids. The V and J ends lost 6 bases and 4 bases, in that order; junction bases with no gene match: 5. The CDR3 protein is CASRVAGGPYNEQFF. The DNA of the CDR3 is TGTGCCAGCAGGGTAGCGGGAGGGCCGTACAATGAGCAGTTCTTC.

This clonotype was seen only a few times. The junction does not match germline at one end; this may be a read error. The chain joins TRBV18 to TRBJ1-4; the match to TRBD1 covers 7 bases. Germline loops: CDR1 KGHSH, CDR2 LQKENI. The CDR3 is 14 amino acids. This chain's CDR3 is CASSPLGQAEELFF. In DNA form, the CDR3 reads TGTGCCAGCTCACCATTAGGACAGGCTGAAGAACTGTTTTTT.

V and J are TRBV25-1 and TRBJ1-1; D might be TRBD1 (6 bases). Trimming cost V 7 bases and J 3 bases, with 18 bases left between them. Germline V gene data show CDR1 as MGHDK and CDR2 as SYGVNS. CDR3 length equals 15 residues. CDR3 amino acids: CASNGGRGGYTEAFF. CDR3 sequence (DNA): TGTGCCAGCAACGGGGGCAGGGGTGGGTACACTGAAGCTTTCTTT.

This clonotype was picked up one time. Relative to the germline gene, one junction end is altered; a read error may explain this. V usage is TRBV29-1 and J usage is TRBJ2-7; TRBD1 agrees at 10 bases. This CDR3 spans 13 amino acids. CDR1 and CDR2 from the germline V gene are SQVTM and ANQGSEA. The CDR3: CSVGQGGSYGQYF. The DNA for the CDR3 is TGCAGCGTCGGACAGGGGGGAAGCTACGGGCAGTACTTC.